The entry that follows covers one T cell receptor (beta chain) sequence. This entry belongs to a study of T cell changes during pregnancy in multiple sclerosis. Clones were sequenced by immunoSEQ multiplex PCR, and TCRdb holds only the in-frame ones, with some missing. The sample records tens of thousands of clones, around 94% being singletons. Germline CDR1 MGHRA, CDR2 YSYEKL. CDR3 length: 16 amino acids. The junction had 10 bases not matched to a gene; V was cut back by 1 base and J by 9 bases. The sample consisted of CD8+ T cells from peripheral blood mononuclear cells, taken in the third trimester of pregnancy. The chain uses TRBV4-1 and TRBJ2-7; 12 bases match TRBD2. The receptor was derived from a female donor with multiple sclerosis, enrolled in a pregnancy study. Here the CDR3 reads CASSQVHLAGGQVQYF. The DNA for the CDR3 is TGCGCCAGCAGCCAAGTTCATCTAGCGGGAGGGCAAGTGCAGTACTTC.